The 29 T cell receptor beta chains reported below all come from one sample, sequenced in a study of blood T cell repertoires in COVID-19. Using immunoSEQ multiplex PCR, the repertoire was profiled, and TCRdb retains in-frame clones only, with some absent. Seen here are around 180,000 clones, 88% observed once, and the top ten hold under 5%. The sample comprised peripheral blood. All receptors derive from a human donor in a cohort sampled during active COVID-19.

V usage is TRBV7-2 and J usage is TRBJ2-5, with 8 bases that match TRBD2. After removal of 7 bases from V and 5 bases from J, the junction contained 12 bases not matched to a gene. CDR3 length: 15 residues. Germline lookup yields CDR1 SGHTA and CDR2 FQGNSA. The DNA for the CDR3 is TGTGCCAGCACCCGCCCCGGGGGGGGAAGGGAGACCCAGTACTTC. Residues: CASTRPGGGRETQYF. Filled out from reference TRBV7-2 and TRBJ2-5, the complete variable domain reads GAGVSQSPSNKVTEKGKDVELRCDPISGHTALYWYRQSLGQGLEFLIYFQGNSAPDKSGLPSDRFSAERTGGSVSTLTIQRTQQEDSAVYLCASTRPGGGRETQYFGPGTRLLVL.

V is TRBV27 and J is TRBJ1-6; 8 nucleotides agree with TRBD1. The ends lost 3 bases at V and 2 bases at J; junction bases unmatched: 12. Per germline, CDR1 MNHEY and CDR2 SMNVEV (reference sequence). The CDR3 loop spans 19 amino acids. The CDR3 region has the DNA TGTGCCAGCAGTTTGAGGCCAGGGGGCCATGGCGCCTATAATTCACCCCTCCACTTT. Translating it yields CASSLRPGGHGAYNSPLHF.

This chain joins TRBV28 and TRBJ1-4; D ambiguous. Germline V CDR1 and CDR2: MDHEN, SYDVKM. V lost 3 bases and J lost 7, with 12 bases in between. This CDR3 comprises 14 residues. Written as DNA, the CDR3 is TGTGCCAGCAGTTTTTTTAAGCAGGCTGAAAAACTGTTTTTT. It specifies CASSFFKQAEKLFF.

In this sample, this clone turned up a few times. The V gene is TRBV6-5, the J gene TRBJ1-4, with 7 bases lining up with TRBD1. V lost 5 bases, J lost 1 base, and 1 base stayed unmatched. This CDR3 region has 14 residues. Germline lookup yields CDR1 MNHEY and CDR2 SVGAGI. The CDR3 DNA reads TGTGCCAGCAGTAGGGACAGAACTAATGAAAAACTGTTTTTT. This translates into CASSRDRTNEKLFF.

The rearrangement links TRBV30 to TRBJ2-3; no clear D. With 0 bases removed from V and 6 bases from J, the gap between germline ends came to 4 bases. The CDR3 runs 11 residues. The germline gives CDR1 GTSNPN, CDR2 SVGIG (reference sequence). CDR3 amino acids: CAWSVLDTQYF. CDR3 DNA sequence: TGTGCCTGGAGTGTACTTGATACGCAGTATTTT.

J is TRBJ2-5 and V is TRBV11-2; 7 bases are a match to TRBD1. Losses at the gene ends were 7 bases for V and 4 bases for J; bases not matched to a gene: 9. The CDR3 has 14 amino acids. Looked up from germline, CDR1 is SGHAT and CDR2 is FQNNGV. The CDR3 nucleotides are TGTGCCAGCACCACTTTAAGGGGGCGAGAGACCCAGTACTTC. Its translation: CASTTLRGRETQYF.

This sequence joins TRBV11-2 and TRBJ2-5, with a tentative D call TRBD1 (6 bases). The CDR3 has 14 residues. The V gene lost 5 bases and the J gene lost 2 bases, with 12 bases spanning the gap. CDR1 is SGHAT and CDR2 is FQNNGV in the germline V gene. CDR3 protein: CASSLNRVQETQYF. The CDR3 DNA reads TGTGCCAGCAGCCTGAACAGGGTTCAAGAGACCCAGTACTTC.

The chain couples TRBV6-6 to TRBJ1-1; 8 bases are a match to TRBD1. The V and J ends lost 5 bases and 11 bases, in that order; junction bases with no gene match: 7. Germline V CDR1 and CDR2: MNHNY, SVGAGI (reference sequence). The CDR3 covers 12 residues. This chain's CDR3 is CASSHYRDRAFF. The CDR3 DNA reads TGTGCCAGCAGTCACTACCGGGACAGGGCTTTCTTT.

V and J are TRBV11-3 and TRBJ2-1; 7 bases map to TRBD1. Germline V gene lookup returns CDR1 SGHNT and CDR2 YENEEA. Losses at the gene ends were 5 bases for V and 9 bases for J; bases not matched to a gene: 13. CDR3 size: 15 residues. The CDR3 sequence is CASSLSRQGYGEQFF. DNA for the CDR3: TGTGCCAGCAGCCTCTCCAGACAGGGCTACGGTGAGCAGTTCTTC.

The V call is TRBV5-1, the J call TRBJ1-3, with no clear D. V was cut by 4 bases and J by 0 bases, with 11 bases left in between. The CDR3 consists of 15 residues. The germline gives CDR1 SGHRS, CDR2 YFSETQ. The CDR3 spells CASSAAGSSGNTIYF. The CDR3, as DNA: TGCGCCAGCAGCGCCGCCGGGAGCTCTGGAAACACCATATATTTT.

This CDR3 reads CSVGSGGAYNEQFF. CDR3 nucleotides: TGCAGCGTTGGTAGCGGGGGGGCCTACAATGAGCAGTTCTTC. The V and J genes are TRBV29-1 and TRBJ2-1, with 11 bases identical to TRBD2. Germline CDR1 is SQVTM and CDR2 is ANQGSEA. This CDR3 spans 14 amino acids. J was trimmed by 2 bases and V by 4 bases; bases with no gene match: 1.

The chain couples TRBV28 to TRBJ2-1, with TRBD2 identical over 7 bases. This CDR3 contains 12 residues. CDR1 and CDR2 from the germline V gene are MDHEN and SYDVKM. V was clipped by 5 bases and J by 10 bases; unmatched bases: 5. The CDR3 reads CASSQGLDEQFF. The CDR3 DNA sequence: TGTGCCAGCAGTCAAGGACTAGACGAGCAGTTCTTC.

This sequence joins TRBV7-2 and TRBJ2-7; D remains unclear. CDR1 and CDR2 from the germline V gene are SGHTA and FQGNSA. The germline V and J ends were trimmed by 5 bases and 4 bases, with 9 bases remaining between them. This CDR3 has 12 amino acids. The CDR3 here is CASSASRYEQYF. The CDR3, as DNA: TGTGCCAGCAGCGCCTCGAGGTACGAGCAGTACTTC.

The chain carries TRBV5-1 and TRBJ1-2, with unresolved D. In germline, CDR1 is SGHRS, CDR2 YFSETQ. This CDR3 is 17 amino acids long. V was cut by 3 bases and J by 4 bases, with 22 bases left in between. The CDR3 loop is CASSSRLEGGVLYGYTF. CDR3 DNA: TGCGCCAGCAGCTCCCGTTTAGAGGGAGGAGTACTCTATGGCTACACCTTC.

The CDR3 is CASSFWGSSYGYTF. The CDR3 nucleotides are TGTGCCAGCAGTTTTTGGGGCTCCTCCTATGGCTACACCTTC. This chain links TRBV27 with TRBJ1-2; possible D gene TRBD1, 5 bases. Germline CDR1 MNHEY, CDR2 SMNVEV (reference sequence). V gave up 3 bases and J gave up 4 bases, with 12 bases separating them. The CDR3 length is 14 residues.

The CDR3 loop reads CSASETEFSTDTQYF. As DNA, the CDR3 is TGCAGTGCTAGTGAGACAGAATTCAGCACAGATACGCAGTATTTT. The gene calls are TRBV20-1 and TRBJ2-3; TRBD1 is a possible D gene (5 bases). Trimming pared 3 bases from V and 0 bases from J, leaving 13 bases between. Germline loops: CDR1 DFQATT, CDR2 SNEGSKA (reference sequence). The CDR3 is 15 amino acids.

In this sample, this clone turned up once. The chain combines TRBV3-1 (or the pseudogene TRBV3-2) with TRBJ2-2; 15 positions match TRBD2. Germline trimming cut 1 base from V and 4 bases from J; bases unmatched to any gene: 7. CDR1 LGHDT and CDR2 YNNKEL come from the germline V gene (reference sequence). This CDR3 is 19 amino acids long. This chain's CDR3 is CASSQAGLAGGSSTGELFF. The DNA for the CDR3 is TGTGCCAGCAGCCAAGCTGGACTAGCGGGAGGGTCGAGCACCGGGGAGCTGTTTTTT.

This clone was seen only once. The rearrangement links TRBV2 to TRBJ2-1, with 9 bases that match TRBD1. The CDR3 sequence is 15 residues long. The junction had 5 bases not matched to a gene; V was cut back by 8 bases and J by 0 bases. Looked up from germline, CDR1 is SNHLY and CDR2 is FYNNEI. The CDR3 reads CASRTGDGSYNEQFF. The CDR3 DNA sequence: TGTGCCAGCCGGACAGGGGATGGCTCCTACAATGAGCAGTTCTTC.

This chain connects TRBV20-1 to TRBJ2-7; 9 bases are shared with TRBD2. This CDR3 comprises 11 residues. CDR1 DFQATT and CDR2 SNEGSKA come from the germline V gene (reference sequence). J was trimmed by 5 bases and V by 5 bases; bases with no gene match: 1. CDR3 protein: CSAGTSNEQYF. CDR3 nucleotide sequence: TGCAGTGCTGGGACTAGCAACGAGCAGTACTTC.

The chain recombines TRBV27 with TRBJ1-1; 10 bases match TRBD1. Germline CDR1 MNHEY, CDR2 SMNVEV (reference sequence). V shed 6 bases, J shed 1 base, and the junction held 8 bases outside the gene matches. This CDR3 region has 16 residues. CDR3 amino acids: CASRSPGQGTNTEAFF. The CDR3 DNA reads as TGTGCCAGCAGATCCCCGGGACAGGGGACGAACACTGAAGCTTTCTTT.

The chain uses TRBV5-5 and TRBJ2-5; possible D gene TRBD2, 6 bases. The V gene lost 4 bases and the J gene lost 1 base, with 17 bases spanning the gap. Germline CDR1 and CDR2: SGHKS and YYEKEE (reference sequence). This CDR3 comprises 16 residues. The CDR3 nucleotides are TGTGCCAGCAGCCCGAGACTAGGCCCCCTCCAAGAGACCCAGTACTTC. As protein: CASSPRLGPLQETQYF.

This clone was seen once. The chain has TRBV9 and TRBJ1-2; 7 bases match TRBD1. The V gene end was trimmed by 1 base and the J gene end by 4 bases; junction bases not matched to a gene: 7. There are 15 residues in the CDR3. Germline loops: CDR1 SGDLS, CDR2 YYNGEE. The chain's CDR3 is CASSVSGQAVYGYTF. DNA for the CDR3: TGTGCCAGCAGCGTAAGTGGACAGGCTGTCTATGGCTACACCTTC.

The J gene is TRBJ2-1, the V gene TRBV5-8, with D possibly being TRBD2 (5 bases). This CDR3 has 15 amino acids. Germline V gene data show CDR1 as SGHTS and CDR2 as YDEGEE. Trimming took off 4 bases at V and 0 bases at J, with 11 bases between the two ends. The CDR3 DNA reads as TGTGCCAGCAGCATCGGGAAGAGCTCCTACAATGAGCAGTTCTTC. Translated, it gives CASSIGKSSYNEQFF.

The gene calls are TRBV6-5 and TRBJ2-5, with D maybe TRBD2 (6 bases). The length of the CDR3 is 15 residues. The V gene's germline CDR1 is MNHEY and CDR2 SVGAGI. V shed 3 bases and J shed 2 bases, with 13 bases lying between them. The CDR3 DNA follows: TGTGCCAGCAGTTATCGCGGGGCCCCGCAAGAGACCCAGTACTTC. Its translation: CASSYRGAPQETQYF.

CDR3 sequence (DNA): TGCAGCGTCCAGTGGGACACCATAAACTACGAGCAGTACTTC. Translated, it gives CSVQWDTINYEQYF. This sequence joins TRBV29-1 and TRBJ2-7, with D perhaps TRBD1 (6 bases). The germline V gene has CDR1 SQVTM and CDR2 ANQGSEA. CDR3 length: 14 residues. V was pared by 6 bases and J by 3 bases, with 18 bases between.

The chain uses TRBV18 and TRBJ2-1; TRBD1 agrees at 9 bases. Germline V lookup: CDR1 KGHSH, CDR2 LQKENI. CDR3 size: 15 residues. V gave up 6 bases and J gave up 3 bases; unmatched junction bases: 6. CDR3 in DNA: TGTGCCAGCTCCCACCCGGGACAGGGCTACAATGAGCAGTTCTTC. Translated, it gives CASSHPGQGYNEQFF.

This clone was seen a few times. The chain is built from TRBV5-6 and TRBJ2-2; 14 nucleotides agree with TRBD2. There are 18 residues in the CDR3. Trimming removed 3 bases from V and 4 bases from J; junction bases left unmatched: 8. CDR1 SGHDT and CDR2 YYEEEE come from the germline V gene. CDR3 in amino acids: CASSSPTGLAGATGELFF. In DNA form, the CDR3 reads TGTGCCAGCAGCTCCCCGACGGGACTAGCGGGAGCCACCGGGGAGCTGTTTTTT.

The V call is TRBV2, the J call TRBJ2-7; perhaps TRBD1 as D (5 bases). The length of the CDR3 is 16 residues. The V gene's germline CDR1 is SNHLY and CDR2 FYNNEI. V was shortened by 5 bases and J by 6 bases, with 23 bases between the two germline ends. This CDR3 is CASSSLSQVVYGEQYF. The DNA for the CDR3 is TGTGCCAGCAGTTCCCTTTCACAGGTGGTGTATGGCGAGCAGTACTTC.

The CDR3 DNA reads as TGTGCCAGCAGCGGACTAGCGGGAGCCCATGAGCAGTTCTTC. This gives the protein CASSGLAGAHEQFF. The V and J genes are TRBV9 and TRBJ2-1, with 12 positions matching TRBD2. The CDR3 totals 14 residues. V gave up 3 bases and J gave up 8 bases; unmatched junction bases: 3. The germline V gene has CDR1 SGDLS and CDR2 YYNGEE. Looking up the rest from reference TRBV9 and TRBJ2-1 gives the full variable domain: DSGVTQTPKHLITATGQRVTLRCSPRSGDLSVYWYQQSLDQGLQFLIQYYNGEERAKGNILERFSAQQFPDLHSELNLSSLELGDSALYFCASSGLAGAHEQFFGPGTRLTVL.